These 14 T cell receptor beta chains were all obtained from the same sample, sequenced in a study of cytomegalovirus exposure and HLA in healthy donors. TCRdb keeps only in-frame clones here, not all; method: immunoSEQ multiplex PCR. The table lists a few hundred thousand clones, around 89% of them singletons, with 0.92% in the top ten. Material: PBMCs. The receptor source for this set is a woman aged 18 to 35 in good health and CMV-seronegative.

The chain carries TRBV9 and TRBJ2-5; TRBD2 agrees at 9 bases. This CDR3 has 14 amino acids. Trimming at V came to 4 bases and at J to 5 bases, leaving 6 bases not matched to a gene. Germline V gives CDR1 SGDLS, CDR2 YYNGEE. CDR3 sequence (DNA): TGTGCCAGCAGCCTCGGGACTAGCTATGAGACCCAGTACTTC. Protein sequence: CASSLGTSYETQYF.

This chain connects TRBV11-3 to TRBJ2-1; D ambiguous. The CDR3 consists of 13 residues. Germline V gene data show CDR1 as SGHNT and CDR2 as YENEEA. V lost 5 bases, J lost 2 bases, and 7 bases lay in between. This CDR3 reads CASSLSTYNEQFF. The CDR3 DNA sequence: TGTGCCAGCAGCCTAAGTACCTACAATGAGCAGTTCTTC. The variable domain in full, with the rest retrieved from reference TRBV11-3 and TRBJ2-1, is EAGVVQSPRYKIIEKKQPVAFWCNPISGHNTLYWYLQNLGQGPELLIRYENEEAVDDSQLPKDRFSAERLKGVDSTLKIQPAELGDSAVYLCASSLSTYNEQFFGPGTRLTVL.

The chain employs TRBV6-6 and TRBJ2-7, with 10 nucleotides matching TRBD1. CDR1 and CDR2 from the germline V gene are MNHNY and SVGAGI (reference sequence). The V segment lost 2 bases and the J segment 0 bases; nucleotides outside the gene matches: 4. CDR3 size: 16 residues. The CDR3 region is CASSYGTGARSYEQYF. CDR3 sequence (DNA): TGTGCCAGCAGTTACGGGACAGGGGCACGCTCCTACGAGCAGTACTTC.

V is TRBV4-3 and J is TRBJ2-1; TRBD2 aligns across 13 bases. The length of the CDR3 is 14 residues. V was pared by 4 bases and J by 7 bases, with 1 base of the junction left unmatched. Germline CDR1 is LGHNA and CDR2 is YSLEER. CDR3 sequence (DNA): TGCGCCAGCAGCCCGGGACTAGCGGGAAATGAGCAGTTCTTC. This gives the protein CASSPGLAGNEQFF.

This clone was detected a few times. The rearrangement uses TRBV9 and TRBJ2-5; weak D call: TRBD2 (6 bases). Germline V gene lookup returns CDR1 SGDLS and CDR2 YYNGEE. The CDR3 is made up of 15 amino acids. The ends were cut back, 7 bases at V and 5 bases at J, with 21 bases in the middle. The CDR3 loop reads CASALYGTPQETQYF. The CDR3, as DNA: TGTGCCAGCGCCCTGTACGGGACTCCCCAGGAGACCCAGTACTTC.

CDR3 in amino acids: CASSPLPGQGATGYTF. The CDR3 coding sequence is TGTGCCAGCAGCCCCTTGCCGGGACAGGGGGCGACGGGCTACACCTTC. The chain carries TRBV16 and TRBJ1-2, with 12 bases fitting TRBD1. V lost 4 bases and J lost 8; bases outside the gene matches: 11. This CDR3 spans 16 amino acids. Per germline, CDR1 KGHSY and CDR2 FQNENV. The variable domain in full, with the rest retrieved from reference TRBV16 and TRBJ1-2, is GEEVAQTPKHLVRGEGQKAKLYCAPIKGHSYVFWYQQVLKNEFKFLISFQNENVFDETGMPKERFSAKCLPNSPCSLEIQATKLEDSAVYFCASSPLPGQGATGYTFGSGTRLTVV.

With regard to this clone: The sample contains more than one DNA sequence encoding this CDR3. The chain combines TRBV5-1 with TRBJ2-3; 11 bases map to TRBD2. V lost 7 bases and J lost 3; bases outside the gene matches: 4. The length of the CDR3 is 14 residues. Per germline, CDR1 SGHRS and CDR2 YFSETQ. CDR3 coding DNA: TGCGCCAGCCGCCGACTAGCGGGGACAGATACGCAGTATTTT. Its translation is CASRRLAGTDTQYF.

This chain's CDR3 is CASSSPGQGNSGYTF. The CDR3, as DNA: TGCGCCAGCAGCTCACCGGGACAGGGGAATAGTGGCTACACCTTC. The chain links TRBV5-1 to TRBJ1-2, with TRBD1 matching over 10 bases. The CDR3 contains 15 residues. Looked up from germline, CDR1 is SGHRS and CDR2 is YFSETQ. After removal of 3 bases from V and 7 bases from J, the junction contained 9 bases not matched to a gene.

The chain links TRBV19 to TRBJ2-7; D is ambiguous. From germline, CDR1 is LNHDA and CDR2 SQIVND (reference sequence). This CDR3 contains 13 residues. V lost 5 bases, J lost 2 bases, and 10 bases lay in between. This CDR3 is CASSLGPAYEQYF. The DNA of the CDR3 is TGTGCCAGTAGTCTTGGGCCGGCCTACGAGCAGTACTTC.

The gene calls are TRBV5-6 and TRBJ2-1; D is unclear. The V end lost 4 bases, the J end lost 2 bases, and 16 bases lay between the germline ends. CDR1 is SGHDT and CDR2 is YYEEEE in the germline V gene. This CDR3 spans 16 amino acids. For the CDR3, the DNA is TGTGCCAGCAGCCTAGGAACGGGTGGCCCCTACAATGAGCAGTTCTTC. This sequence encodes CASSLGTGGPYNEQFF.

The J gene is TRBJ1-4, the V gene TRBV5-6; weak D call: TRBD1 (6 bases). The V end was cut by 7 bases, the J end by 5 bases, with 21 bases between. The CDR3 extends over 16 amino acids. The germline V gene encodes CDR1 SGHDT and CDR2 YYEEEE. The CDR3 nucleotides are TGTGCCAGCTCCTTAGGACCGGGGGGGCCGAATGAAAAACTGTTTTTT. This translates into CASSLGPGGPNEKLFF.

CDR3 sequence: CASSVGDRRTDTQYF. The CDR3 region has the DNA TGTGCCAGCAGCGTAGGAGACAGGCGCACAGATACGCAGTATTTT. The chain recombines TRBV9 with TRBJ2-3, with TRBD1 as a possible D gene (6 bases). V was trimmed by 0 bases and J by 1 base, leaving 9 bases between them. This CDR3 contains 15 residues. The germline gives CDR1 SGDLS, CDR2 YYNGEE.

The chain has TRBV9 and TRBJ2-1, with D possibly matching TRBD2 (6 bases). With 1 base removed from V and 5 bases from J, the gap between germline ends came to 19 bases. The CDR3 covers 17 residues. CDR1 SGDLS and CDR2 YYNGEE come from the germline V gene. CDR3 region: CASSVRVVDTSHNEQFF. CDR3 in DNA: TGTGCCAGCAGCGTACGGGTTGTGGACACTAGCCACAATGAGCAGTTCTTC.

The CDR3 reads CAMAGTGGYGYTF. The CDR3 nucleotides are TGTGCCATGGCGGGGACAGGGGGCTATGGCTACACCTTC. This sequence joins TRBV19 and TRBJ1-2; TRBD1 agrees at 11 bases. Germline V CDR1 and CDR2: LNHDA, SQIVND (reference sequence). CDR3 length equals 13 residues. J gave up 4 bases and V 10 bases, and 5 bases lay outside the gene matches. Supplemented by reference TRBV19 and TRBJ1-2, the full variable domain reads DGGITQSPKYLFRKEGQNVTLSCEQNLNHDAMYWYRQDPGQGLRLIYYSQIVNDFQKGDIAEGYSVSREKKESFPLTVTSAQKNPTAFYLCAMAGTGGYGYTFGSGTRLTVV.